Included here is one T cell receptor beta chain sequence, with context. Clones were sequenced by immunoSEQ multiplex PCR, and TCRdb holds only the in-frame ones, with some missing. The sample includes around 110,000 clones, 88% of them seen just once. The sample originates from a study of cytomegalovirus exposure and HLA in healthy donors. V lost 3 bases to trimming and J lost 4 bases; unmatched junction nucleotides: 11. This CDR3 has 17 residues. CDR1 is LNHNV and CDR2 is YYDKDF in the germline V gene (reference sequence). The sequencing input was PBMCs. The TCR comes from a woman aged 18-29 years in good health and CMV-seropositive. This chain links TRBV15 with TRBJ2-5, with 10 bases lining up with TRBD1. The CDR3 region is CATSRGDRGGRGETQYF. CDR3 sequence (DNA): TGTGCCACCAGCAGGGGGGACAGGGGAGGACGGGGAGAGACCCAGTACTTC.